This T cell receptor beta chain was obtained from a study of cytomegalovirus exposure and HLA in healthy donors. CDR1 is SGHVS, CDR2 FNYEAQ, per germline. There are 18 residues in the CDR3. The V and J ends lost 5 bases and 0 bases respectively, with 20 bases between them. PCR was performed using 60 Vbeta and 13 Jbeta primers. Libraries were prepared by immunoSEQ multiplex PCR; TCRdb keeps only in-frame clonotypes and omits some of them. The sample consists of 150,000 to 180,000 clones, approximately 80% of them appearing once. The chain links TRBV7-6 to TRBJ1-3; possibly TRBD1 for D (5 bases). The clonotype originates from a man between 25 and 39 years old in good health and CMV-seropositive. The sample was PBMCs. The CDR3 coding sequence is TGTGCCAGCAGCCCTCAAACGGGACTCCAACCCTCTGGAAACACCATATATTTT. Protein product: CASSPQTGLQPSGNTIYF.